One and the same sample provided the 15 T cell receptor beta chains below, sequenced in a study of T cells in Graves' hyperthyroidism and ophthalmopathy. Amplified TCR beta CDR3 regions came from RNA transcripts. Initially, a first-round RT-PCR of the TCR CDR3 employed the HTBI primer set. TCRdb reprocessed the multiplex PCR reads with MiXCR, giving one entry per CDR3 protein. Of over 700,000 distinct CDR3 sequences listed, 35% to 40% were seen once; the top ten hold about 9%. Sequenced input: blood. All receptors come from a man between 18 and 35 years old with Graves' hyperthyroidism.

This chain uses TRBV5-5 with TRBJ1-3; TRBD1 might be the D (6 bases). Trimming stripped 4 bases from V and 7 bases from J, with 18 bases between. The CDR3 length is 15 residues. Germline CDR1 reads SGHKS; CDR2 reads YYEKEE (reference sequence). In DNA, the CDR3 is TGTGCCAGCAGCGGGGGCCGGGACGAAGAGAACACCATATATTTT. This encodes CASSGGRDEENTIYF.

This clonotype was found a few times. At one end the junction does not follow the germline gene, possibly because of a read error. This chain connects TRBV7-9 to TRBJ1-6; TRBD1 might be the D (6 bases). Per the germline V gene, CDR1 is SEHNR and CDR2 is FQNEAQ (reference sequence). The CDR3 is 14 residues long. This CDR3 reads CASSPGHNNSPLHF. CDR3 coding DNA: TGCGCCAGCAGCCCGGGACATAATAATTCACCCCTCCACTTT.

This clonotype showed up just once. The chain carries TRBV20-1 and TRBJ2-2; TRBD1 agrees at 12 bases. Germline values: CDR1 DFQATT, CDR2 SNEGSKA (reference sequence). The trim removed 6 bases at V and 12 bases at J, leaving 17 bases unmatched. The CDR3 spans 16 residues. The CDR3 here is CSAQGQGAPPGLKLFF. The CDR3, as DNA: TGCAGTGCCCAGGGACAGGGGGCGCCCCCTGGTTTGAAGCTGTTTTTT.

The rearrangement joins TRBV7-2 to TRBJ2-1, with D hard to call. This CDR3 contains 15 residues. Germline CDR1 SGHTA, CDR2 FQGNSA. V was trimmed by 2 bases and J by 4 bases, leaving 12 bases between them. This chain's CDR3 is CASSLSPDWYNEQFF. DNA of the CDR3: TGTGCCAGCAGCTTATCCCCTGATTGGTACAATGAGCAGTTCTTC.

In its sample, this clonotype was seen many times. The chain recombines TRBV7-2 with TRBJ1-5; 10 positions agree with TRBD1. V lost 3 bases to trimming and J lost 3 bases; unmatched junction nucleotides: 5. The CDR3 spans 16 residues. The germline V gene has CDR1 SGHTA and CDR2 FQGNSA. CDR3 amino acids: CASSLYGTGVNQPQHF. In nucleotides, the CDR3 is TGTGCCAGCAGCTTGTATGGGACAGGGGTCAATCAGCCCCAGCATTTT.

This clonotype was detected ten times or more. The chain carries TRBV25-1 and TRBJ1-4, with TRBD1 as a possible D gene (6 bases). This CDR3 comprises 14 residues. The V gene's germline CDR1 is MGHDK and CDR2 SYGVNS. Trimming pared 3 bases from V and 7 bases from J, leaving 12 bases between. CDR3 in amino acids: CASSDRGLGEKLFF. DNA for the CDR3: TGTGCCAGCAGTGACAGGGGTCTGGGTGAAAAACTGTTTTTT.

This clonotype was observed a few times. The chain has TRBV19 and TRBJ1-1; tentatively, D is TRBD1 (6 bases). V dropped 0 bases and J dropped 3 bases, with 20 bases sitting between them. CDR3 length: 18 residues. Per germline, CDR1 LNHDA and CDR2 SQIVND (reference sequence). For the CDR3, the DNA is TGTGCCAGTAGTATAGATTCCTTGTCGACAGGTCGGCACACTGAAGCTTTCTTT. This encodes CASSIDSLSTGRHTEAFF.

The V gene is TRBV10-3, the J gene TRBJ2-7; 7 nucleotides agree with TRBD1. The CDR3 runs 13 residues. The V gene end was trimmed by 6 bases and the J gene end by 1 base; junction bases not matched to a gene: 3. Per the germline V gene, CDR1 is ENHRY and CDR2 is SYGVKD. DNA of the CDR3: TGTGCCATCAGCTCGACAGGGTCCTACGAGCAGTACTTC. Protein sequence: CAISSTGSYEQYF.

This clonotype was seen a handful of times. Being one base from a much bigger clone, this may be a read error. The rearrangement uses TRBV2 and TRBJ1-5, with 7 positions matching TRBD1. Trimming cost V 6 bases and J 3 bases; bases outside gene matches: 5. CDR1 SNHLY and CDR2 FYNNEI come from the germline V gene. The CDR3 contains 14 residues. The CDR3 region is CASSPGTDNQPQHF. The CDR3 bases are TGTGCCAGCAGCCCCGGGACAGACAATCAGCCCCAGCATTTT.

This clonotype was seen ten or more times. This chain joins TRBV4-1 and TRBJ2-7; 7 bases align to TRBD2. Trimming took 1 base from V and 0 from J; bases not matched to a gene: 3. CDR3 length: 15 residues. The germline V gene encodes CDR1 MGHRA and CDR2 YSYEKL. The CDR3 reads CASSQAGGGSYEQYF. The CDR3, as DNA: TGCGCCAGCAGCCAAGCGGGAGGCGGCTCCTACGAGCAGTACTTC.

The chain carries TRBV27 and TRBJ2-5, with D perhaps TRBD1 (6 bases). Trimming took 2 bases from V and 2 from J, leaving 12 bases between them. Germline V CDR1 and CDR2: MNHEY, SMNVEV (reference sequence). There are 15 residues in the CDR3. DNA for the CDR3: TGTGCCAGCAGTTTAGATTGGACAGAACAAGAGACCCAGTACTTC. Amino acid sequence: CASSLDWTEQETQYF.

A remark on this clonotype: The junction departs from germline at one end; a sequencing error may be responsible. This sequence joins TRBV7-8 and TRBJ1-2; 9 bases line up with TRBD1. The CDR3 covers 15 residues. Germline CDR1 is SGHVS and CDR2 is FQNEAQ. CDR3 sequence reads: CANSPRTGDGYGYTF. The CDR3 bases are TGTGCCAACAGCCCGCGGACAGGGGATGGCTATGGCTACACCTTC.

V gene TRBV20-1 combines with J gene TRBJ2-7, with 8 positions matching TRBD2. V was pared by 3 bases and J by 1 base, with 5 bases of the junction left unmatched. The CDR3 is 14 residues long. Looked up from germline, CDR1 is DFQATT and CDR2 is SNEGSKA (reference sequence). CDR3 loop: CSASIQRGSYEQYF. DNA for the CDR3: TGCAGTGCTAGTATTCAGCGGGGGTCCTACGAGCAGTACTTC.

The V gene is TRBV11-3, the J gene TRBJ2-5; 8 bases align to TRBD1. Germline values: CDR1 SGHNT, CDR2 YENEEA. The CDR3 is 15 amino acids. Trimming at V came to 2 bases and at J to 4 bases, leaving 6 bases not matched to a gene. The CDR3 nucleotides read TGTGCCAGCAGCTTAAGGACAGGGAAAATAGAGACCCAGTACTTC. Translation: CASSLRTGKIETQYF.

The rearrangement joins TRBV5-6 to TRBJ1-1; D is undetermined. This CDR3 has 13 residues. V was trimmed by 1 base and J by 7 bases, leaving 11 bases between them. Germline values: CDR1 SGHDT, CDR2 YYEEEE. The CDR3: CASSLNEGIEAFF. The CDR3 DNA is TGTGCCAGCAGCTTGAATGAGGGAATTGAAGCTTTCTTT.